The rows below give T cell receptor beta chains drawn from one sample of a study of T cells in Graves' hyperthyroidism and ophthalmopathy. TCRdb reprocessed the multiplex PCR reads with MiXCR, giving one entry per CDR3 protein. The sample lists hundreds of thousands of distinct CDR3 sequences, roughly an eighth occurring once. Sequenced input: blood. The source of these receptors is a man over 45 with Graves' ophthalmopathy. CDR3s include the opening cysteine and the closing phenylalanine or tryptophan. D genes are given only for firm matches. A row's size may be missing; if present it is once, few, many or a size class.

D gene	V gene	J gene	clone size	CDR3 DNA	CDR3 protein
NA	TRBV3-1	TRBJ1-1	few	TGTGCCAGCAGCCAATGGGAGTCTGTAGCTTTCTTT	CASSQWESVAFF
TRBD2	TRBV29-1	TRBJ2-3	many	TGCAGCGTTGTTAACCTAGCGGGAGAGTCAGATACGCAGTATTTT	CSVVNLAGESDTQYF
NA	TRBV12-3/TRBV12-4	TRBJ1-1	many	TGTGCCAGCAGAAAAGACGGAGGGAGTCGACACACTGAAGCTTTCTTT	CASRKDGGSRHTEAFF
TRBD1	TRBV19	TRBJ2-3	NA	TGTGCCAGTAGCCCGGGACAGGGTTATGCAGATACGCAGTATTTT	CASSPGQGYADTQYF
TRBD2	TRBV10-3	TRBJ2-1	NA	TGTGCCATCAGTGTGGGTTCGGGGGGCAATGAGCAGTTCTTC	CAISVGSGGNEQFF
NA	TRBV24-1	TRBJ2-5	many	TGTGCCACCAGTGGGTTACAGCAGGGGGGTGTTCGAGAGACCCAGTACTTC	CATSGLQQGGVRETQYF
NA	TRBV29-1	TRBJ1-1	many	TGCAGGATAGGGGAACATATGAACACTGAAGCTTTCTTT	CRIGEHMNTEAFF
TRBD2	TRBV28	TRBJ2-7	few	TGTGCCAGCAGTGTTTTACAAGCGGGAGGGCCATACGAGCAGTACTTC	CASSVLQAGGPYEQYF
NA	TRBV7-6	TRBJ1-3	NA	TGTGCCAGCAGCTTAGCGGAAGGGGCTGGAAACACCATATATTTT	CASSLAEGAGNTIYF
TRBD2	TRBV29-1	TRBJ2-1	few	TGCAGCGCAAAAGGGACTAGCGGGAGGGCCTATAGGGATGAGCAGTTCTTC	CSAKGTSGRAYRDEQFF
TRBD2	TRBV29-1	TRBJ2-1	NA	TGCAGCGTTCGACTAGCCGGGTACAATGAGCAGTTCTTC	CSVRLAGYNEQFF
TRBD2	TRBV4-1	TRBJ2-3	NA	TGCGCCAGCAGCCAAGAACGACGACTAGCGGGAGCTACGCAGTATTTT	CASSQERRLAGATQYF
NA	TRBV3-1	TRBJ1-2	many	TGTGCCAGCAGCCAAGATCTTGTTTCGGCGGGAGCTGGTGGCTACACCTTC	CASSQDLVSAGAGGYTF
TRBD1	TRBV5-6	TRBJ2-1	many	TGTGCCAGCAGCTTCCCGGGACAGGGATACAATGAGCAGTTCTTC	CASSFPGQGYNEQFF
NA	TRBV6-9	TRBJ2-7	NA	TGTGCCAGCAGTTACTTGATTAGCTCGAACGAGCAGTACTTC	CASSYLISSNEQYF
NA	TRBV18	TRBJ2-1	many	TGTGCCAGCTCACCACTAAGCGTGAGCTCCTACAATGAGCAGTTCTTC	CASSPLSVSSYNEQFF
NA	TRBV7-9	TRBJ2-7	few	TGTGCCAGCAGCTCAACGGGGGCCCCCTACGAGCAGTACTTC	CASSSTGAPYEQYF
NA	TRBV24-1	TRBJ2-1	few	TGTGCCACCAGTTGGGCAGGGCGAGGGGGTGAGCAGTTCTTC	CATSWAGRGGEQFF
NA	TRBV24-1	TRBJ2-2	many	TGTGCCACCACCCCGGGGCTGAACACCGGGGAGCTGTTTTTT	CATTPGLNTGELFF
NA	TRBV18	TRBJ2-7	many	TGTGCCAGCTCACCAAAATCCAGGGTCGAGAACGAGCAGTACTTC	CASSPKSRVENEQYF
NA	TRBV30	TRBJ1-2	many	TGTGCCTGGAGTGTAAGGGGAGATGGCTACACCTTC	CAWSVRGDGYTF
NA	TRBV27	TRBJ1-1	NA	TGTGCCAGCAGTTTACTGAGCACCTCGAACACTGAAGCTTTCTTT	CASSLLSTSNTEAFF
NA	TRBV5-1	TRBJ2-5	NA	TGCGCCAGCAGCTTGGCGGACCCGAGAGAGACCCAGTACTTC	CASSLADPRETQYF
TRBD1	TRBV5-6	TRBJ1-2	many	TGTGCCAGCAGCGACCGGGACAGGGATAGTGTAGGTGGCTACACCTTC	CASSDRDRDSVGGYTF
TRBD1	TRBV14	TRBJ2-1	few	TGTGCCAGCAGCCCGATGGACAGGGTGGGCAATGAGCAGTTCTTC	CASSPMDRVGNEQFF
TRBD1	TRBV5-1	TRBJ2-7	many	TGCGCCAGCAGTTCGACCGGGACAGACTACGAGCAGTACTTC	CASSSTGTDYEQYF
NA	TRBV12-3/TRBV12-4	TRBJ2-1	many	TGTGCCAGCAGTAGTTTAACGGGGGAAACTGGAGCGGGTGCAATTCTGGATGAGCAGTTCTTC	CASSSLTGETGAGAILDEQFF
NA	TRBV28	TRBJ2-5	many	TGTGCCAGCAGTCTGGTCGATTGGGACCAAGAGACCCAGTACTTC	CASSLVDWDQETQYF
TRBD2	TRBV20-1	TRBJ2-7	few	TGCAGTGCCCAAGCCCTAGCGGGAGTTCACGAGCAGTACTTC	CSAQALAGVHEQYF
NA	TRBV20-1	TRBJ2-1	many	TGCAGCGACCCTGACCTCCTTAAGTGCGATGAGCAGTTCTTC	CSDPDLLKCDEQFF
NA	TRBV2	TRBJ2-6	many	TGTGCCAGCACGAAAGGGGATCTGGTAGCCAACGTCCTGACTTTC	CASTKGDLVANVLTF
NA	TRBV18	TRBJ2-3	few	TGTGCCAGCTCACCGGAGTCCGCGCAGTATTTT	CASSPESAQYF
TRBD1	TRBV29-1	TRBJ1-2	NA	TGCAGCGTTGGGACAGGGAAGGGCTACACCTTC	CSVGTGKGYTF